This is a list of T cell receptor beta chains from one sample in a study of circulating and synovial CD4+ cells in juvenile arthritis. The data were produced by immunoSEQ multiplex PCR, yet TCRdb's version contains in-frame clones alone and is incomplete. This table has tens of thousands of clones, approximately 94% appearing once. Sequenced: CD4+ T cells from blood. All receptors come from a human donor with juvenile idiopathic arthritis. CDR3s include the opening cysteine and the closing phenylalanine or tryptophan. A D gene is named only where the DNA matches it firmly. Expanded clones get a size class; other rows say once, few or many, or leave the size out.

v_call: TRBV6-5
d_call: NA
clone_size: NA
cdr3_length: 15
j_call: TRBJ1-5
cdr3_nt: TGTGCCAGCAGTCTAGGAGCCATGAGCAATCAGCCCCAGCATTTT
cdr3_aa: CASSLGAMSNQPQHF

v_call: TRBV4-2
d_call: NA
clone_size: NA
cdr3_length: 13
j_call: TRBJ1-2
cdr3_nt: TGTGCCAGCAGCCAAGGGAGGGAGTATGGCTACACCTTC
cdr3_aa: CASSQGREYGYTF

v_call: TRBV21-1
d_call: NA
clone_size: NA
cdr3_length: 17
j_call: TRBJ2-2
cdr3_nt: TGTGCCAGCAGCAAAGCGGGGACAGTTCGAACCGCCGGGGAGCTGTTTTTT
cdr3_aa: CASSKAGTVRTAGELFF

v_call: TRBV7-3
d_call: TRBD1
clone_size: NA
cdr3_length: 16
j_call: TRBJ2-1
cdr3_nt: TGTGCCAGCAGCTTAACGAACGGACAGGTGGGGGATGAGCAGTTCTTC
cdr3_aa: CASSLTNGQVGDEQFF

v_call: TRBV7-8
d_call: NA
clone_size: NA
cdr3_length: 14
j_call: TRBJ1-5
cdr3_nt: TGTGCCAGCAGCTTAGGGACAGCTTTTCAGCCCCAGCATTTT
cdr3_aa: CASSLGTAFQPQHF

v_call: TRBV30
d_call: NA
clone_size: NA
cdr3_length: 13
j_call: TRBJ1-5
cdr3_nt: TGTGCCTGGAGTGTACGAGGGAATCAGCCCCAGCATTTT
cdr3_aa: CAWSVRGNQPQHF

v_call: TRBV15
d_call: NA
clone_size: NA
cdr3_length: 16
j_call: TRBJ1-5
cdr3_nt: TGTGCCACCGCGTCGGGGGGAATTTATAGCAATCAGCCCCAGCATTTT
cdr3_aa: CATASGGIYSNQPQHF

v_call: TRBV5-1
d_call: NA
clone_size: NA
cdr3_length: 14
j_call: TRBJ1-4
cdr3_nt: TGCGCCAGCAGCTTGGGGGGGAGGGAGGAAAAACTGTTTTTT
cdr3_aa: CASSLGGREEKLFF

v_call: TRBV9
d_call: TRBD1
clone_size: NA
cdr3_length: 18
j_call: TRBJ1-3
cdr3_nt: TGTGCCAGCAGCCCCCCGGGACAGGGGTTCTCCTCTGGAAACACCATATATTTT
cdr3_aa: CASSPPGQGFSSGNTIYF

v_call: TRBV18
d_call: NA
clone_size: NA
cdr3_length: 16
j_call: TRBJ1-6
cdr3_nt: TGTGCCAGCTCCCCTGGATCGACAGCCTATAATTCACCCCTCCACTTT
cdr3_aa: CASSPGSTAYNSPLHF

v_call: TRBV2
d_call: TRBD1
clone_size: once
cdr3_length: 14
j_call: TRBJ2-7
cdr3_nt: TGTGCCAGCAGTGAACAGGGGGCTACCTACGAGCAGTACTTC
cdr3_aa: CASSEQGATYEQYF

v_call: TRBV29-1
d_call: NA
clone_size: NA
cdr3_length: 14
j_call: TRBJ2-5
cdr3_nt: TGCAGCGTTGAGGGGGCAGGATTTTTGGAGACCCAGTACTTC
cdr3_aa: CSVEGAGFLETQYF

v_call: TRBV7-2
d_call: TRBD1
clone_size: NA
cdr3_length: 16
j_call: TRBJ2-7
cdr3_nt: TGTGCCAGCAGCTTGAGCCAGACAGGGGGGGCCTACGAGCAGTACTTC
cdr3_aa: CASSLSQTGGAYEQYF

v_call: TRBV27
d_call: NA
clone_size: NA
cdr3_length: 13
j_call: TRBJ1-6
cdr3_nt: TGTGCCAGCAGTCGACCACAGGGTACACCCCTCCACTTT
cdr3_aa: CASSRPQGTPLHF

v_call: TRBV20-1
d_call: TRBD1
clone_size: NA
cdr3_length: 11
j_call: TRBJ1-2
cdr3_nt: TGCAGTGCCACAGGGGACTATGGCTACACCTTC
cdr3_aa: CSATGDYGYTF

v_call: TRBV10-3
d_call: NA
clone_size: few
cdr3_length: 12
j_call: TRBJ2-7
cdr3_nt: TGTGCCATCAGTGAGCAGGGAAGGTTTCGGTACTTC
cdr3_aa: CAISEQGRFRYF

v_call: TRBV6-6
d_call: TRBD2
clone_size: NA
cdr3_length: 15
j_call: TRBJ2-7
cdr3_nt: TGTGCCAGCAGTTTACTAGCGGGGGCCTCCTACGAGCAGTACTTC
cdr3_aa: CASSLLAGASYEQYF

v_call: TRBV9
d_call: NA
clone_size: NA
cdr3_length: 14
j_call: TRBJ1-1
cdr3_nt: TGTGCCAGCAGCCTGACCAGGGGGAACACTGAAGCTTTCTTT
cdr3_aa: CASSLTRGNTEAFF

v_call: TRBV6-6
d_call: NA
clone_size: NA
cdr3_length: 13
j_call: TRBJ2-7
cdr3_nt: TGTGCCAGCAGTTTTCGTCTCTCCTACGAGCAGTACTTC
cdr3_aa: CASSFRLSYEQYF

v_call: TRBV25-1
d_call: TRBD1
clone_size: NA
cdr3_length: 15
j_call: TRBJ2-1
cdr3_nt: TGTGCCAGCAGTGAATTTACAGGGGGAAGCTATGAGCAGTTCTTC
cdr3_aa: CASSEFTGGSYEQFF

v_call: TRBV2
d_call: TRBD2
clone_size: NA
cdr3_length: 14
j_call: TRBJ2-1
cdr3_nt: TGTGCCAGCAGCGCCAGCGGGGGGACCAATGAGCAGTTCTTC
cdr3_aa: CASSASGGTNEQFF

v_call: TRBV9
d_call: NA
clone_size: NA
cdr3_length: 15
j_call: TRBJ1-4
cdr3_nt: TGTGCCAGCAGCCCTAGGGGCAAGGCTAATGAAAAACTGTTTTTT
cdr3_aa: CASSPRGKANEKLFF

v_call: TRBV5-4
d_call: NA
clone_size: NA
cdr3_length: 13
j_call: TRBJ2-7
cdr3_nt: TGTGCCAGCAGCTTGGACTCTGCCTACGAGCAGTACTTC
cdr3_aa: CASSLDSAYEQYF

v_call: TRBV9
d_call: NA
clone_size: NA
cdr3_length: 16
j_call: TRBJ2-2
cdr3_nt: TGTGCCAGCAGCGTAGGCGGCTACCGTTCCACCGGGGAGCTGTTTTTT
cdr3_aa: CASSVGGYRSTGELFF

v_call: TRBV15
d_call: NA
clone_size: NA
cdr3_length: 15
j_call: TRBJ2-7
cdr3_nt: TGTGCCACCAGCAGAGAACAGGACCCCCCCTACGAGCAGTACTTC
cdr3_aa: CATSREQDPPYEQYF

v_call: TRBV18
d_call: NA
clone_size: NA
cdr3_length: 15
j_call: TRBJ2-5
cdr3_nt: TGTGCCAGCTCACCCCTATCCTATATTAAGGAGACCCAGTACTTC
cdr3_aa: CASSPLSYIKETQYF

v_call: TRBV29-1
d_call: NA
clone_size: NA
cdr3_length: 15
j_call: TRBJ2-7
cdr3_nt: TGCAGCGTAGGCCTGGGCCAGCCTACACTCTACGAGCAGTACTTC
cdr3_aa: CSVGLGQPTLYEQYF

v_call: TRBV5-1
d_call: TRBD1
clone_size: once
cdr3_length: 15
j_call: TRBJ1-5
cdr3_nt: TGCGCCAGCAGCCCGGGACAGTATAGCAATCAGCCCCAGCATTTT
cdr3_aa: CASSPGQYSNQPQHF

v_call: TRBV6-4
d_call: TRBD1
clone_size: NA
cdr3_length: 16
j_call: TRBJ1-2
cdr3_nt: TGTGCCAGCAGTGACTCGACAGGGGATGGAGTACGGGGCTACACCTTC
cdr3_aa: CASSDSTGDGVRGYTF

v_call: TRBV11-3
d_call: TRBD1
clone_size: NA
cdr3_length: 15
j_call: TRBJ1-1
cdr3_nt: TGTGCCAGCAGTGCGACAGGGACATCTAACACTGAAGCTTTCTTT
cdr3_aa: CASSATGTSNTEAFF

v_call: TRBV30
d_call: NA
clone_size: NA
cdr3_length: 15
j_call: TRBJ1-4
cdr3_nt: TGTGCCTGGAGTCGGGGGGAGGGATCTAATGAAAAACTGTTTTTT
cdr3_aa: CAWSRGEGSNEKLFF

v_call: TRBV7-8
d_call: NA
clone_size: NA
cdr3_length: 14
j_call: TRBJ2-7
cdr3_nt: TGTGCCAGCAGCTTAAACAGCTACTCCTACGAGCAGTACTTC
cdr3_aa: CASSLNSYSYEQYF

v_call: TRBV5-1
d_call: TRBD1
clone_size: NA
cdr3_length: 15
j_call: TRBJ1-6
cdr3_nt: TGCGCCAGCAGCTCGGACGACAGGGGGGCGTCACCCCTCCACTTT
cdr3_aa: CASSSDDRGASPLHF

v_call: TRBV19
d_call: TRBD1
clone_size: NA
cdr3_length: 17
j_call: TRBJ2-7
cdr3_nt: TGTGCCAGTAGTCCCACTACTCCGACAGGGGGCCTGTACGAGCAGTACTTC
cdr3_aa: CASSPTTPTGGLYEQYF

v_call: TRBV5-1
d_call: TRBD1
clone_size: NA
cdr3_length: 13
j_call: TRBJ1-2
cdr3_nt: TGCGCCAGCAGGTCCGGGACAGGGGATGGCTACACCTTC
cdr3_aa: CASRSGTGDGYTF

v_call: TRBV9
d_call: TRBD1
clone_size: NA
cdr3_length: 15
j_call: TRBJ1-3
cdr3_nt: TGTGCCAGCAGCGTAAACAGGGGGCTTGGAAACACCATATATTTT
cdr3_aa: CASSVNRGLGNTIYF

v_call: TRBV25-1
d_call: NA
clone_size: once
cdr3_length: 14
j_call: TRBJ2-2
cdr3_nt: TGTGCCAGCAGTGAATATGGAGGTGGCGGGGAGCTGTTTTTT
cdr3_aa: CASSEYGGGGELFF

v_call: TRBV29-1
d_call: TRBD1
clone_size: NA
cdr3_length: 13
j_call: TRBJ1-2
cdr3_nt: TGCAGCGTTGAACGGGACAGCAACTATGGCTACACCTTC
cdr3_aa: CSVERDSNYGYTF

v_call: TRBV6-1
d_call: TRBD1
clone_size: NA
cdr3_length: 13
j_call: TRBJ1-1
cdr3_nt: TGTGCCAGCAGGGAGGGGGCGGAAACTGAAGCTTTCTTT
cdr3_aa: CASREGAETEAFF

v_call: TRBV7-2
d_call: NA
clone_size: NA
cdr3_length: 14
j_call: TRBJ1-2
cdr3_nt: TGTGCCAGCAACAGAGGGGGACCTAACTATGGCTACACCTTC
cdr3_aa: CASNRGGPNYGYTF

v_call: TRBV27
d_call: NA
clone_size: NA
cdr3_length: 13
j_call: TRBJ1-2
cdr3_nt: TGTGCCAGCAGTTTTGGGGGAGGCTATGGCTACACCTTC
cdr3_aa: CASSFGGGYGYTF

v_call: TRBV7-2
d_call: NA
clone_size: NA
cdr3_length: 15
j_call: TRBJ1-1
cdr3_nt: TGTGCCAGCAGCAACTCAGGGTTAGAGTTGACTGAAGCTTTCTTT
cdr3_aa: CASSNSGLELTEAFF

v_call: TRBV7-9
d_call: TRBD1
clone_size: NA
cdr3_length: 15
j_call: TRBJ2-1
cdr3_nt: TGTGCCAGCAGCGCCCGGGACAGGGGGCCGAATGAGCAGTTCTTC
cdr3_aa: CASSARDRGPNEQFF